The 2 T cell receptor beta chains presented below share a single source sample, sequenced in a study of technical replicates of blood from several donors. The table came from immunoSEQ multiplex PCR; TCRdb's copy has only in-frame clones and leaves some out. Of tens of thousands of clones listed, around nine tenths are singletons. The source material was PBMCs. Receptor source: a human donor in good health. Some clones in this sample may be carry-over from other donors' samples.

This chain connects TRBV11-3 to TRBJ2-7, with D possibly matching TRBD2 (7 bases). The CDR3 has 13 amino acids. Germline CDR1 reads SGHNT; CDR2 reads YENEEA. V dropped 6 bases and J dropped 2 bases, with 11 bases sitting between them. CDR3 nucleotides: TGTGCCAGCAGGGGGGGGCGAACCTACGAGCAGTACTTC. The encoded protein is CASRGGRTYEQYF.

The chain carries TRBV6-1 and TRBJ2-7, with 7 bases that match TRBD1. Per the germline V gene, CDR1 is MNHNS and CDR2 is SASEGT. The CDR3 is 16 amino acids. The trim removed 0 bases at V and 1 base at J, leaving 6 bases unmatched. CDR3 in DNA: TGTGCCAGCAGTGAAGCGCTGGGACAGCCATCCTACGAGCAGTACTTC. Translating gives CASSEALGQPSYEQYF.